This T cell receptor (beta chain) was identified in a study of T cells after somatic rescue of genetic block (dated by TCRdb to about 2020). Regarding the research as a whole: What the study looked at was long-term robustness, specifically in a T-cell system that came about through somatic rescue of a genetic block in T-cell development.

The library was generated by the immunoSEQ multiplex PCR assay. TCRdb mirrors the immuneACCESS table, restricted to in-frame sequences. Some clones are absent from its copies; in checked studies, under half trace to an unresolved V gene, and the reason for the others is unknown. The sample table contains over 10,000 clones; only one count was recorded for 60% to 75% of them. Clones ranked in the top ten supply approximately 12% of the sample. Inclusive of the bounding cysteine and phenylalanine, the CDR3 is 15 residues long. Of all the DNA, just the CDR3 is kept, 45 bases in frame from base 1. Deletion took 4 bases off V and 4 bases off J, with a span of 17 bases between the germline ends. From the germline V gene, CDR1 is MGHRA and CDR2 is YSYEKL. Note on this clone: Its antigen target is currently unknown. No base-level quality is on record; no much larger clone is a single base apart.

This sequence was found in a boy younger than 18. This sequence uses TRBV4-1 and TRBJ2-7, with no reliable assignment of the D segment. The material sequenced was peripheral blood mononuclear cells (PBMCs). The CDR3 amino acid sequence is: CASSPRPAGIYEQYF. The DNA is TGCGCCAGCAGCCCCCGACCAGCTGGAATATACGAGCAGTACTTC.